One sample yielded the 22 T cell receptor beta chains listed below, sequenced in a study of cytomegalovirus exposure and HLA in healthy donors. The study ran its PCR with 60 Vbeta and 13 Jbeta primers. Data came from immunoSEQ multiplex PCR; TCRdb stores just in-frame clones and leaves some out. The sample shows over 150,000 clones, about 80% of them seen only once. The sample comprised PBMCs. The source is a man over 45 in good health and CMV-seropositive.

This sequence joins TRBV6-6 and TRBJ2-4; 9 nucleotides agree with TRBD1. The CDR3 contains 16 residues. Germline V gene data show CDR1 as MNHNY and CDR2 as SVGAGI (reference sequence). Unmatched junction bases numbered 4, after V lost 4 bases and J lost 0 bases. The CDR3 loop is CASSLRTGAAKNIQYF. CDR3 in DNA: TGTGCCAGCAGTTTAAGGACAGGGGCAGCCAAAAACATTCAGTACTTC.

J is TRBJ1-4 and V is TRBV7-2; tentatively, D is TRBD1 (6 bases). This CDR3 contains 13 residues. The ends were cut back, 3 bases at V and 7 bases at J, with 9 bases in the middle. CDR1 SGHTA and CDR2 FQGNSA come from the germline V gene. In nucleotides, the CDR3 is TGTGCCAGCAGCTTCAGAGGGGGTGAAAAACTGTTTTTT. Amino acid sequence: CASSFRGGEKLFF.

The chain carries TRBV4-3 and TRBJ1-4; D unclear. V was clipped by 0 bases and J by 4 bases, with 9 bases between them. CDR1 is LGHNA and CDR2 is YSLEER in the germline V gene. This CDR3 has 15 amino acids. CDR3 sequence reads: CASSQDSGYNEKLFF. CDR3 in DNA: TGCGCCAGCAGCCAAGATTCAGGTTATAATGAAAAACTGTTTTTT.

The chain has TRBV5-1 and TRBJ2-2, with 9 bases aligning to TRBD1. The CDR3 is made up of 16 amino acids. V was clipped by 4 bases and J by 6 bases; unmatched bases: 10. Germline V gene sequence: CDR1 SGHRS, CDR2 YFSETQ. The CDR3 DNA sequence: TGCGCCAGCAGCGTGTACAGGGGGCGCACGGCCGGGGAGCTGTTTTTT. Its protein product is CASSVYRGRTAGELFF.

The CDR3 nucleotides are TGTGCCAGCAGTTTTCGACAGGGGGCTCGGACTGAAGCTTTCTTT. This gives the protein CASSFRQGARTEAFF. The V gene is TRBV7-8, the J gene TRBJ1-1, with 10 bases identical to TRBD1. In germline, CDR1 is SGHVS, CDR2 FQNEAQ. CDR3 size: 15 residues. V gave up 6 bases and J gave up 5 bases; unmatched junction bases: 9.

V and J are TRBV4-3 and TRBJ2-6; D call uncertain. The ends were cut back, 0 bases at V and 0 bases at J, with 12 bases in the middle. Germline loops: CDR1 LGHNA, CDR2 YSLEER. The CDR3 runs to 18 residues. CDR3 region: CASSQDWVRSSGANVLTF. The CDR3, as DNA: TGCGCCAGCAGCCAAGATTGGGTACGGAGCTCTGGGGCCAACGTCCTGACTTTC.

J is TRBJ1-4 and V is TRBV5-1; 11 positions match TRBD1. This CDR3 comprises 16 residues. Germline loops: CDR1 SGHRS, CDR2 YFSETQ. With 4 bases clipped from V and 4 bases from J, the junction kept 6 bases outside the gene matches. CDR3 sequence reads: CASSVGQGAGNEKLFF. The DNA for the CDR3 is TGCGCCAGCAGCGTCGGACAGGGGGCCGGTAATGAAAAACTGTTTTTT. The complete variable domain, with remaining parts taken from reference TRBV5-1 and TRBJ1-4, reads KAGVTQTPRYLIKTRGQQVTLSCSPISGHRSVSWYQQTPGQGLQFLFEYFSETQRNKGNFPGRFSGRQFSNSRSEMNVSTLELGDSALYLCASSVGQGAGNEKLFFGSGTQLSVL.

The chain's CDR3 is CASSGLGREGQETQYF. The CDR3 DNA reads as TGTGCCAGCAGCGGCCTGGGCAGGGAGGGACAAGAGACCCAGTACTTC. The chain couples TRBV9 to TRBJ2-5; 7 nucleotides match TRBD2. Looked up from germline, CDR1 is SGDLS and CDR2 is YYNGEE. J lost 2 bases, V lost 3 bases, and 10 bases had no gene match. CDR3 length: 16 residues.

This chain uses TRBV28 with TRBJ2-1; 7 bases fit TRBD2. The length of the CDR3 is 14 residues. Per germline, CDR1 MDHEN and CDR2 SYDVKM. J lost 0 bases, V lost 7 bases, and 3 bases had no gene match. CDR3 sequence (DNA): TGTGCCAGCATAGGCGGGGGCTCCTACAATGAGCAGTTCTTC. This gives the protein CASIGGGSYNEQFF.

V is TRBV18 and J is TRBJ2-5; 8 bases fit TRBD1. The CDR3 has 13 residues. The germline CDR1 and CDR2 sequences are KGHSH and LQKENI. J lost 6 bases, V lost 3 bases, and 3 bases had no gene match. This CDR3 reads CASSPSGGQTQYF. In nucleotides, the CDR3 is TGTGCCAGCTCACCGTCAGGGGGCCAGACCCAGTACTTC.

This chain uses TRBV15 with TRBJ2-5, with 16 bases lining up with TRBD2. Looked up from germline, CDR1 is LNHNV and CDR2 is YYDKDF (reference sequence). The CDR3 runs to 14 residues. J lost 9 bases, V lost 5 bases, and 3 bases had no gene match. CDR3 DNA sequence: TGTGCCACCAGCGCCGGGACTAGCGGGGGGGCCCAGTACTTC. This sequence encodes CATSAGTSGGAQYF.

V is TRBV5-4 and J is TRBJ2-1; D is uncertain. Germline V gene data show CDR1 as SGHNT and CDR2 as YYREEE (reference sequence). The CDR3 extends over 13 amino acids. Trimming pared 4 bases from V and 4 bases from J, leaving 9 bases between. The CDR3 coding sequence is TGTGCCAGCAGCCTCTCAGGTTACAATGAGCAGTTCTTC. It is translated as CASSLSGYNEQFF. Complete variable domain (other parts from reference TRBV5-4 and TRBJ2-1): ETGVTQSPTHLIKTRGQQVTLRCSSQSGHNTVSWYQQALGQGPQFIFQYYREEENGRGNFPPRFSGLQFPNYSSELNVNALELDDSALYLCASSLSGYNEQFFGPGTRLTVL.

This chain uses TRBV28 with TRBJ1-1; TRBD1 matches 7 bases. Trimming took 4 bases from V and 4 from J; bases not matched to a gene: 6. The CDR3 sequence is 14 residues long. The V gene's germline CDR1 is MDHEN and CDR2 SYDVKM. CDR3 bases: TGTGCCAGCAGTTATGGTCAGGGGGGCACTGAAGCTTTCTTT. Protein: CASSYGQGGTEAFF.

This clone was recorded only once. The chain couples TRBV11-3 to TRBJ1-5; 11 bases are a match to TRBD1. Trimming took 3 bases from V and 5 from J; bases not matched to a gene: 9. This CDR3 contains 17 residues. CDR1 is SGHNT and CDR2 is YENEEA in the germline V gene. The CDR3 nucleotides read TGTGCCAGCAGCTTTACCACCCCGGGACAGGGGGATCAGCCCCAGCATTTT. Protein product: CASSFTTPGQGDQPQHF.

This clone was seen a handful of times. The J gene is TRBJ2-1, the V gene TRBV25-1; 7 bases match TRBD2. Trimming at V came to 4 bases and at J to 4 bases, leaving 1 base not matched to a gene. CDR1 and CDR2 (germline): MGHDK, SYGVNS. The CDR3 is made up of 13 amino acids. For the CDR3, the DNA is TGTGCCAGCAGTGGGGGACTATACAATGAGCAGTTCTTC. Residues: CASSGGLYNEQFF. Full variable domain (outside the CDR3, taken from reference TRBV25-1 and TRBJ2-1): EADIYQTPRYLVIGTGKKITLECSQTMGHDKMYWYQQDPGMELHLIHYSYGVNSTEKGDLSSESTVSRIRTEHFPLTLESARPSHTSQYLCASSGGLYNEQFFGPGTRLTVL.

The chain employs TRBV9 and TRBJ1-6; TRBD1 matches at 10 bases. The CDR3 is 15 amino acids. Germline values: CDR1 SGDLS, CDR2 YYNGEE. V lost 4 bases, J lost 5 bases, and 3 bases stayed unmatched. The CDR3 bases are TGTGCCAGCAGCCAGACAGGGGGCGATAATTCACCCCTCCACTTT. Its protein product is CASSQTGGDNSPLHF.

The chain employs TRBV7-9 and TRBJ1-3; TRBD1 might be the D (5 bases). The germline V gene encodes CDR1 SEHNR and CDR2 FQNEAQ (reference sequence). The V end lost 2 bases, the J end lost 7 bases, and 15 bases lay between the germline ends. The CDR3 has 15 amino acids. CDR3 in DNA: TGTGCCAGCAGCTTAACAACAGGCCTAGGTAACACCATATATTTT. The encoded protein is CASSLTTGLGNTIYF. The whole variable domain, filled in from reference TRBV7-9 and TRBJ1-3, reads DTGVSQNPRHKITKRGQNVTFRCDPISEHNRLYWYRQTLGQGPEFLTYFQNEAQLEKSRLLSDRFSAERPKGSFSTLEIQRTEQGDSAMYLCASSLTTGLGNTIYFGEGSWLTVV.

The chain recombines TRBV27 with TRBJ2-7; possibly TRBD2 for D (5 bases). CDR1 and CDR2 from the germline V gene are MNHEY and SMNVEV (reference sequence). The length of the CDR3 is 13 residues. Deletions cut 7 bases from V and 1 base from J, with 11 bases between. CDR3 sequence: CASTPRGSYEQYF. The CDR3 coding sequence is TGTGCCAGCACGCCCCGGGGATCCTACGAGCAGTACTTC.

This chain uses TRBV28 with TRBJ2-3, with TRBD2 identical over 7 bases. Germline V gene sequence: CDR1 MDHEN, CDR2 SYDVKM. CDR3 length equals 16 residues. V was pared by 5 bases and J by 4 bases, with 12 bases of the junction left unmatched. CDR3: CASSPSRASGPDTQYF. The CDR3 DNA follows: TGTGCCAGCAGTCCCTCTCGGGCTAGCGGCCCAGATACGCAGTATTTT. Supplemented by reference TRBV28 and TRBJ2-3, the full variable domain reads DVKVTQSSRYLVKRTGEKVFLECVQDMDHENMFWYRQDPGLGLRLIYFSYDVKMKEKGDIPEGYSVSREKKERFSLILESASTNQTSMYLCASSPSRASGPDTQYFGPGTRLTVL.

This chain uses TRBV5-1 with TRBJ1-6; 9 bases match TRBD1. V shed 4 bases, J shed 8 bases, and the junction held 7 bases outside the gene matches. Germline V gene lookup returns CDR1 SGHRS and CDR2 YFSETQ. CDR3 length: 15 residues. CDR3 residues: CASSLRTGEHSPLHF. Here the CDR3 DNA reads TGCGCCAGCAGCCTTAGGACAGGGGAGCATTCACCCCTCCACTTT. The whole variable domain, remainder taken from reference TRBV5-1 and TRBJ1-6, is KAGVTQTPRYLIKTRGQQVTLSCSPISGHRSVSWYQQTPGQGLQFLFEYFSETQRNKGNFPGRFSGRQFSNSRSEMNVSTLELGDSALYLCASSLRTGEHSPLHFGNGTRLTVT.

The chain combines TRBV7-6 with TRBJ1-4; D is uncertain. This CDR3 spans 13 amino acids. V was cut by 4 bases and J by 7 bases, with 10 bases left in between. In germline, CDR1 is SGHVS, CDR2 FNYEAQ. The CDR3 DNA reads as TGTGCCAGCAGCTCCTCATCCAGTGAAAAACTGTTTTTT. Protein product: CASSSSSSEKLFF.

The chain joins TRBV9 to TRBJ2-1, with 9 bases aligning to TRBD1. The CDR3 covers 16 residues. The V segment lost 0 bases and the J segment 6 bases; nucleotides outside the gene matches: 7. Germline CDR1 reads SGDLS; CDR2 reads YYNGEE. The CDR3 is CASSVEGQGLRNEQFF. The CDR3 DNA reads TGTGCCAGCAGCGTAGAGGGACAGGGACTTCGCAATGAGCAGTTCTTC.